A single sample is the source of the 10 T cell receptor beta chains below, sequenced in a study of a mutant IDH1 vaccine in newly diagnosed glioma. Only in-frame clones appear in the TCRdb table, and some are missing; sequencing was by immunoSEQ multiplex PCR. Counted here are roughly 38,000 clones, about 80% occurring once; the ten biggest clones make up about 17%. No antigens are known for them. Stated time point: week 47, end of study. Each vaccine dose was 300 ug of mutant IDH1 20-mer peptide, with topical imiquimod. The sample consisted of PBMCs, taken from a glioma patient whose treatment included an IDH1 peptide vaccine. The receptors here all came from a man aged 18 to 30 with glioma. Some clones in this sample may be carry-over from other donors' samples.

This clone has a single count. This rearrangement joins TRBV6-4 to TRBJ1-4, with TRBD1 as a possible D gene (5 bases). The CDR3 length is 13 residues. Germline V gene sequence: CDR1 MRHNA, CDR2 SNTAGT. V lost 3 bases and J 3 bases, leaving 5 bases between the germline ends. CDR3 region: CASSETANEKLFF. For the CDR3, the DNA is TGTGCCAGCAGTGAGACAGCTAATGAAAAACTGTTTTTT.

The V gene is TRBV6-6, the J gene TRBJ2-7, with 7 bases fitting TRBD2. The germline CDR1 and CDR2 sequences are MNHNY and SVGAGI (reference sequence). After removal of 4 bases from V and 5 bases from J, the junction contained 8 bases not matched to a gene. The CDR3 contains 14 residues. In DNA, the CDR3 is TGTGCCAGCAGTTGGTGGGAGGGTTTGGACGAGCAGTACTTC. Protein: CASSWWEGLDEQYF.

The chain recombines TRBV7-2 with TRBJ2-7; 8 nucleotides align to TRBD2. Germline V CDR1 and CDR2: SGHTA, FQGNSA. Losses at the gene ends were 3 bases for V and 4 bases for J; bases not matched to a gene: 14. There are 17 residues in the CDR3. This chain's CDR3 is CASSFYTSGMTAYEQYF. Here the CDR3 DNA reads TGTGCCAGCAGCTTCTATACTAGCGGCATGACAGCTTACGAGCAGTACTTC.

This chain connects TRBV6-1 to TRBJ2-7; perhaps TRBD1 as D (6 bases). CDR3 length equals 12 residues. Germline CDR1 and CDR2: MNHNS and SASEGT. V lost 5 bases and J 5 bases, leaving 10 bases between the germline ends. Written as DNA, the CDR3 is TGTGCCAGCAGTCAGGGGATCAACGAGCAGTACTTC. Protein sequence: CASSQGINEQYF.

The sample holds a few counts of this clone. The chain has TRBV30 and TRBJ1-1; D gene unclear. The V end was cut by 2 bases, the J end by 2 bases, with 15 bases between. The CDR3 extends over 15 amino acids. Germline CDR1 and CDR2: GTSNPN and SVGIG (reference sequence). CDR3 amino acids: CAWSLWARGNTEAFF. CDR3 nucleotides: TGTGCCTGGAGTCTTTGGGCACGGGGTAACACTGAAGCTTTCTTT.

V is TRBV10-3 and J is TRBJ2-3, with D possibly being TRBD2 (5 bases). The CDR3 contains 17 residues. Germline V gene data show CDR1 as ENHRY and CDR2 as SYGVKD. Trimming removed 3 bases at V and 0 bases at J, with 16 bases between. For the CDR3, the DNA is TGTGCCATCAGTGAATACGGCGGGCCTTGGAGCACAGATACGCAGTATTTT. Its translation is CAISEYGGPWSTDTQYF.

The chain uses TRBV10-2 and TRBJ1-6; no clear D gene. The V and J ends lost 7 bases and 7 bases respectively, with 11 bases between them. From germline, CDR1 is WSHSY and CDR2 SAAADI. This CDR3 has 13 residues. CDR3 protein: CASTVGWNSPLHF. The CDR3 DNA reads TGCGCCAGCACAGTCGGCTGGAATTCACCCCTCCACTTT.

V gene TRBV29-1 combines with J gene TRBJ2-5, with 7 bases that match TRBD1. This CDR3 is 12 amino acids long. J was trimmed by 5 bases and V by 6 bases; bases with no gene match: 6. Germline V gene lookup returns CDR1 SQVTM and CDR2 ANQGSEA. The DNA for the CDR3 is TGCAGCGTGAGACAGGGTTACGAGACCCAGTACTTC. It translates to CSVRQGYETQYF. Filled out from reference TRBV29-1 and TRBJ2-5, the complete variable domain reads SAVISQKPSRDICQRGTSLTIQCQVDSQVTMMFWYRQQPGQSLTLIATANQGSEATYESGFVIDKFPISRPNLTFSTLTVSNMSPEDSSIYLCSVRQGYETQYFGPGTRLLVL.

This clone was seen only once. The V gene is TRBV6-5, the J gene TRBJ1-2; 9 positions match TRBD1. The CDR3 extends over 14 amino acids. With V trimmed by 6 bases and J by 2 bases, 4 bases remained unmatched. Germline values: CDR1 MNHEY, CDR2 SVGAGI. CDR3 DNA: TGTGCCAGCAGCCACGGGACAGGGAACTATGGCTACACCTTC. Translating gives CASSHGTGNYGYTF.

This chain uses TRBV4-1 with TRBJ2-7; 8 bases match TRBD2. The CDR3 covers 14 residues. Trimming cost V 6 bases and J 5 bases; bases outside gene matches: 9. From germline, CDR1 is MGHRA and CDR2 YSYEKL. CDR3 in DNA: TGCGCCAGCAGATCCCCGGGACTAGGAAACGAGCAGTACTTC. It is translated as CASRSPGLGNEQYF.